Each of the 22 T cell receptor beta chains below was sequenced from the same sample in a study of blood T cells in healthy people across ages. Alongside a J-beta primer mix, a sample-barcoded 5' primer served in a second PCR lasting roughly 7 to 11 cycles. TCRdb re-called the 5' RACE reads through MiXCR, storing one row per CDR3 protein. The sample lists 1.8 million or so distinct CDR3 sequences; about two fifths were seen once. The sequenced sample consisted of blood. The origin of the receptors is a human donor in good health.

V usage is TRBV6-5 and J usage is TRBJ1-6; TRBD1 matches at 7 bases. Per the germline V gene, CDR1 is MNHEY and CDR2 is SVGAGI. The CDR3 totals 15 residues. With 0 bases clipped from V and 10 bases from J, the junction kept 6 bases outside the gene matches. CDR3 DNA: TGTGCCAGCAGTTACTCGATCAGGGGGGTGTCACCCCTCCACTTT. Protein sequence: CASSYSIRGVSPLHF.

This sequence joins TRBV29-1 and TRBJ2-1; 8 bases fit TRBD2. The CDR3 totals 16 residues. With 2 bases clipped from V and 0 bases from J, the junction kept 6 bases outside the gene matches. CDR1 is SQVTM, CDR2 ANQGSEA, per germline. In DNA form, the CDR3 reads TGCAGCGTTGAAATGCGGGGGACTAGCTCCTACAATGAGCAGTTCTTC. This codes for CSVEMRGTSSYNEQFF.

This chain connects TRBV20-1 to TRBJ2-5, with TRBD1 as a possible D gene (6 bases). V dropped 3 bases and J dropped 4 bases, with 15 bases sitting between them. The CDR3 covers 14 residues. Germline CDR1 reads DFQATT; CDR2 reads SNEGSKA (reference sequence). The CDR3 bases are TGCAGTGCTAGGATAACAGGGAGATTAGAGACCCAGTACTTC. Translating gives CSARITGRLETQYF.

This clonotype has just one count. Germline is not matched at one junction end, which may reflect a read error. The chain combines TRBV12-3 or TRBV12-4 with TRBJ2-3; the D is unclear. The CDR3 has 12 amino acids. The CDR3 region is CASSLSADAQYF. CDR3 DNA: TGTGCCAGCAGTTTAAGCGCAGATGCGCAGTATTTT.

The rearrangement joins TRBV7-3 to TRBJ1-1, with D tentatively TRBD1 (5 bases). Per the germline V gene, CDR1 is SGHTA and CDR2 is FQGTGA. The CDR3 has 14 amino acids. V was clipped by 2 bases and J by 4 bases, with 11 bases between them. The CDR3 coding sequence is TGTGCCAGCAGCTTACAGGGTCAGATCACTGAAGCTTTCTTT. Translated: CASSLQGQITEAFF. Full variable domain (missing parts from reference TRBV7-3 and TRBJ1-1): GAGVSQTPSNKVTEKGKYVELRCDPISGHTALYWYRQSLGQGPEFLIYFQGTGAADDSGLPNDRFFAVRPEGSVSTLKIQRTERGDSAVYLCASSLQGQITEAFFGQGTRLTVV.

The chain recombines TRBV10-3 with TRBJ1-3; unclear D gene. CDR1 and CDR2 from the germline V gene are ENHRY and SYGVKD. The CDR3 extends over 15 amino acids. V was pared by 2 bases and J by 0 bases, with 8 bases between. DNA of the CDR3: TGTGCCATCAGTGAGGGACGGACCTCTGGAAACACCATATATTTT. Its translation is CAISEGRTSGNTIYF.

The V gene is TRBV12-3 or TRBV12-4, the J gene TRBJ2-2; D is unclear. V lost 5 bases and J lost 9, with 16 bases in between. The CDR3 sequence is 14 residues long. In DNA, the CDR3 is TGTGCCAGCAGTCCAACTCTAAACGGCAGGGAGCTGTTTTTT. The encoded protein is CASSPTLNGRELFF.

This clonotype has just a few counts. The genes are TRBV21-1 and TRBJ2-1; the table's D call TRBD2 went unverified against the DNA. TRBV21-1 counts as a pseudogene. The CDR3 extends over 13 amino acids. In DNA, the CDR3 is TGTGCCAGCGCTACTAGCGGGGGGAAGGAGCAGTTCTTC. The encoded protein is CASATSGGKEQFF.

This clonotype has just a few counts. The chain uses TRBV19 and TRBJ1-5, with TRBD1 as a possible D gene (6 bases). Per germline, CDR1 LNHDA and CDR2 SQIVND (reference sequence). The CDR3 consists of 14 residues. The V gene lost 6 bases and the J gene lost 0 bases, with 9 bases spanning the gap. The CDR3 sequence is CASRTGYSNQPQHF. CDR3 nucleotide sequence: TGTGCCAGTAGGACAGGATATAGCAATCAGCCCCAGCATTTT.

The chain is built from TRBV9 and TRBJ2-5; D assignment may be TRBD1 or TRBD2 (5 bases each). The CDR3 consists of 14 residues. Per germline, CDR1 SGDLS and CDR2 YYNGEE. V lost 0 bases and J 2 bases, leaving 8 bases between the germline ends. Written as DNA, the CDR3 is TGTGCCAGCAGCGTAGGGTGGGGGCAAGAGACCCAGTACTTC. Translating gives CASSVGWGQETQYF.

In its sample, this clonotype was seen many times. The J gene is TRBJ2-7, the V gene TRBV7-2; a weak D match, TRBD2 (6 bases). V lost 3 bases to trimming and J lost 2 bases, with 11 bases between them. The length of the CDR3 is 14 residues. CDR1 SGHTA and CDR2 FQGNSA come from the germline V gene. The CDR3 DNA sequence: TGTGCCAGCAGCTTGGTTGGAGGGACCTACGAGCAGTACTTC. Translating gives CASSLVGGTYEQYF.

The rearrangement uses TRBV6-5 and TRBJ2-5; 8 nucleotides match TRBD1. The J segment lost 5 bases and the V segment lost 8 bases, leaving 13 bases of the junction unmatched. The CDR3 runs 15 residues. Germline V gene lookup returns CDR1 MNHEY and CDR2 SVGAGI. The CDR3 here is CASGDQSGGWETQYF. CDR3 coding DNA: TGTGCCAGCGGTGACCAGTCAGGGGGCTGGGAGACCCAGTACTTC.

This clonotype was observed a few times. J is TRBJ2-5 and V is TRBV29-1; 13 bases line up with TRBD2. V gave up 6 bases and J gave up 5 bases; unmatched junction bases: 6. Looked up from germline, CDR1 is SQVTM and CDR2 is ANQGSEA. There are 14 residues in the CDR3. DNA of the CDR3: TGCAGCGTCACTAGCGGGGGGGCAGTCGAGACCCAGTACTTC. Its protein is CSVTSGGAVETQYF.

This clonotype was detected a few times. The chain combines TRBV28 with TRBJ2-3; 10 bases agree with TRBD1. The germline V gene encodes CDR1 MDHEN and CDR2 SYDVKM. This CDR3 has 16 residues. V lost 4 bases and J lost 1; bases outside the gene matches: 5. CDR3 protein: CASSSPGTGGTDTQYF. CDR3 in DNA: TGTGCCAGCAGTTCCCCCGGGACAGGGGGCACAGATACGCAGTATTTT.

This clonotype was seen only a few times. The V and J genes are TRBV12-3 or TRBV12-4 and TRBJ2-6; D unresolved. The germline V and J ends were trimmed by 6 bases and 1 base, with 10 bases remaining between them. The CDR3 contains 15 residues. The CDR3 reads CASSPMPSGANVLTF. Written as DNA, the CDR3 is TGTGCCAGCAGCCCCATGCCTTCTGGGGCCAACGTCCTGACTTTC.

This chain uses TRBV7-9 with TRBJ2-2; unclear D gene. Between the trimmed V and J ends, which lost 1 base and 1 base, there was a span of 4 bases. Germline CDR1 reads SEHNR; CDR2 reads FQNEAQ (reference sequence). The CDR3 totals 14 residues. CDR3 region: CASSLERNTGELFF. The CDR3 DNA follows: TGTGCCAGCAGCTTAGAGCGGAACACCGGGGAGCTGTTTTTT.

This clonotype was detected ten times or more. The chain joins TRBV29-1 to TRBJ2-3; D tentatively fits TRBD1 or TRBD2 (5 bases each). CDR1 is SQVTM and CDR2 is ANQGSEA in the germline V gene. The CDR3 spans 12 residues. The V and J ends lost 4 bases and 5 bases respectively, with 10 bases between them. The CDR3 DNA sequence: TGCAGCGTTGGAGGGGCGCGAGATACGCAGTATTTT. As protein: CSVGGARDTQYF.

The rearrangement uses TRBV10-3 and TRBJ2-1, with 7 nucleotides matching TRBD2. V was pared by 6 bases and J by 7 bases, with 6 bases of the junction left unmatched. Germline CDR1 ENHRY, CDR2 SYGVKD. The length of the CDR3 is 13 residues. The CDR3 DNA follows: TGTGCCATCAGGCCCGCGGGGGAAAATGAGCAGTTCTTC. Amino acids: CAIRPAGENEQFF.

This chain connects TRBV6-5 to TRBJ1-4, with D possibly matching TRBD1 (6 bases). The CDR3 runs to 16 residues. Trimming took off 5 bases at V and 3 bases at J, with 16 bases between the two ends. Germline-derived CDR1 and CDR2 are MNHEY and SVGAGI. As DNA, the CDR3 is TGTGCCAGCAGTCCTACAGGGAGTGAGGCTAATGAAAAACTGTTTTTT. Encoded protein: CASSPTGSEANEKLFF.

This clonotype was recorded a few times. The CDR3 here is CASSYLGHQEYYEQYF. The CDR3 region has the DNA TGTGCCAGCAGTTATCTCGGACACCAGGAGTACTACGAGCAGTACTTC. J is TRBJ2-4 and V is TRBV6-5; D may be TRBD1 (5 bases). Matching the DNA end better, TRBJ2-7 makes the J call doubtful. Germline CDR1 reads MNHEY; CDR2 reads SVGAGI. This CDR3 is 16 amino acids long.

The gene calls are TRBV7-2 and TRBJ2-5; 11 bases map to TRBD2. The CDR3 runs 16 residues. Trimming removed 5 bases from V and 5 bases from J; junction bases left unmatched: 10. The germline V gene has CDR1 SGHTA and CDR2 FQGNSA. The CDR3 nucleotides are TGTGCCAGCAGCCTGCTAGCGGGGGGCCTCTACGAGACCCAGTACTTC. It specifies CASSLLAGGLYETQYF.

The rearrangement links TRBV4-3 to TRBJ2-5, with D unresolved. Judging by the DNA end, TRBJ2-7 fits better; the J call may be wrong. The CDR3 sequence is 13 residues long. Germline CDR1 reads LGHNA; CDR2 reads YSLEER. CDR3 sequence: CASSAAHKSEQYF. Written as DNA, the CDR3 is TGCGCCAGCAGTGCGGCTCACAAAAGCGAGCAGTACTTC.